Listed below are T cell receptor beta chains from one sample, sequenced in a study of shared T cell receptors in the human thymus. Using immunoSEQ multiplex PCR, the repertoire was profiled, and TCRdb retains in-frame clones only, with some absent. The sample consists of hundreds of thousands of clones, 88% of them appearing once. The same data also went into a second study, on human thymus T cells.

The source material was thymocytes. These receptors were collected from a boy under two years old with a congenital heart defect. The CDR3 runs from the conserved cysteine through the conserved F or W. D genes are given only for firm matches. Clone size is shown for a subset of rows, as once, few, many or a class of expanded clone.

J gene,clone size,D gene,V gene,CDR3 DNA,CDR3 protein
TRBJ1-5,-,-,TRBV4-3,TGCGCCAGCAGCCAAGATCAAGGGACACGTAGCAATCAGCCCCAGCATTTT,CASSQDQGTRSNQPQHF
TRBJ2-1,-,-,TRBV11-2,TGTGCCAGCAGCTTAGACTTGCAGGGGTACAATGAGCAGTTCTTC,CASSLDLQGYNEQFF
TRBJ2-5,-,TRBD1,TRBV30,TGTGCCTGGAGTCCCGGGACAGCGAACCCCCAAGAGACCCAGTACTTC,CAWSPGTANPQETQYF
TRBJ2-5,-,TRBD2,TRBV18,TGTGCCAGCTGTAGAGGGAGGGACCAAGAGACCCAGTACTTC,CASCRGRDQETQYF
TRBJ1-2,-,TRBD1,TRBV29-1,TGCAGCGTGGGGGGACAGGGGAACTATGGCTACACCTTC,CSVGGQGNYGYTF
TRBJ2-1,-,TRBD2,TRBV28,TGTGCCAGCAGTTTATCCCCTAGCGGGAGTAGGGATGAGCAGTTCTTC,CASSLSPSGSRDEQFF
TRBJ1-1,-,-,TRBV27,TGTGCCAGCAGTTTAGGGGACATAGCTTTCTTT,CASSLGDIAFF
TRBJ1-2,once,TRBD1,TRBV9,TGTGCCAGCAGCGCTCGGGACAGTGCTGGCTACACCTTC,CASSARDSAGYTF
TRBJ2-1,-,-,TRBV4-3,TGCGCCAGCAGCCAATCCTTCGGAGGGGGGGACAATGAGCAGTTCTTC,CASSQSFGGGDNEQFF
TRBJ2-2,-,-,TRBV28,TGTGCCAGCACGAAAGCGCCCAGCACCGGGGAGCTGTTTTTT,CASTKAPSTGELFF
TRBJ1-5,few,TRBD1,TRBV2,TGTGCCAGCAGTGAAGCGGAGGACAGGCGTCAGCCCCAGCATTTT,CASSEAEDRRQPQHF
TRBJ1-3,once,-,TRBV25-1,TGTGCCAGCAGTGAAGATGACAGTCCTGGAAACACCATATATTTT,CASSEDDSPGNTIYF
TRBJ1-1,-,TRBD1,TRBV5-1,TGCGCCAGCAGCTTCACCCACGGGACAGTCCGGAGGAACATGAACACTGAAGCTTTCTTT,CASSFTHGTVRRNMNTEAFF
TRBJ1-3,-,-,TRBV7-6,TGTGCCAGCAGCTTAGCAAGCGGGAAGGGGGAATCTGGAAACACCATATATTTT,CASSLASGKGESGNTIYF
TRBJ2-3,-,-,TRBV25-1,TGTGCCAGCAGGACCGGACAAAGGGACTCTGCCACAGATACGCAGTATTTT,CASRTGQRDSATDTQYF
TRBJ2-7,-,TRBD2,TRBV18,TGTGCCAGCTCACCCGGGCTAGCGGGAGGGGAAAGCTCCTACGAGCAGTACTTC,CASSPGLAGGESSYEQYF
TRBJ2-7,-,TRBD1,TRBV2,TGTGCCAGCCGACTCCCTCCCGGGGACAGGGTTAAGAAGCAGTACTTC,CASRLPPGDRVKKQYF
TRBJ2-3,-,-,TRBV5-1,TGCGCCAGCAGCTTGGCGGGGAAGGCATCTAGCACAGATACGCAGTATTTT,CASSLAGKASSTDTQYF
TRBJ2-7,-,-,TRBV5-1,TGCGCCAGCAGCTTGGGTTCTTCCCACGAGCAGTACTTC,CASSLGSSHEQYF
TRBJ2-7,-,TRBD1,TRBV27,TGTGCCAGCAGTTCCGGGACAGGGGGCGACGAGCAGTACTTC,CASSSGTGGDEQYF
TRBJ2-7,-,-,TRBV30,TGTGCCTGGAGCGAACATCCCTACGAGCAGTACTTC,CAWSEHPYEQYF
TRBJ2-7,-,-,TRBV5-8,TGTGCCAGCAGCTTGGGCGCCGCCCGGGTTTACGAGCAGTACTTC,CASSLGAARVYEQYF
TRBJ2-7,-,TRBD2,TRBV7-9,TGTGCCAGCAGTCCCGGGACTAGCGGGATTTATTACGAGCAGTACTTC,CASSPGTSGIYYEQYF
TRBJ2-1,-,TRBD2,TRBV28,TGTGCCAGCAGTTTATGCCCAGGAGAGCGGGAGAACGAGCAGTTCTTC,CASSLCPGERENEQFF
TRBJ1-1,-,-,TRBV4-2,TGTGCCAGCAGCCAAGATTCCGGGACTCTACGAACTGAAGCTTTCTTT,CASSQDSGTLRTEAFF
TRBJ2-1,-,TRBD2,TRBV15,TGTGCCACCAGCCAAGCGGGACTAGCGGGTGTTTACAATGAGCAGTTCTTC,CATSQAGLAGVYNEQFF
TRBJ2-7,-,-,TRBV23-1,TGCGCCAGCCCACGGGAGGAGACAGGCAACTACGAGCAGTACTTC,CASPREETGNYEQYF
TRBJ2-7,-,TRBD1,TRBV27,TGTGCCAGCAGTTTAGGGGACAGGATAGTCTACGAGCAGTACTTC,CASSLGDRIVYEQYF